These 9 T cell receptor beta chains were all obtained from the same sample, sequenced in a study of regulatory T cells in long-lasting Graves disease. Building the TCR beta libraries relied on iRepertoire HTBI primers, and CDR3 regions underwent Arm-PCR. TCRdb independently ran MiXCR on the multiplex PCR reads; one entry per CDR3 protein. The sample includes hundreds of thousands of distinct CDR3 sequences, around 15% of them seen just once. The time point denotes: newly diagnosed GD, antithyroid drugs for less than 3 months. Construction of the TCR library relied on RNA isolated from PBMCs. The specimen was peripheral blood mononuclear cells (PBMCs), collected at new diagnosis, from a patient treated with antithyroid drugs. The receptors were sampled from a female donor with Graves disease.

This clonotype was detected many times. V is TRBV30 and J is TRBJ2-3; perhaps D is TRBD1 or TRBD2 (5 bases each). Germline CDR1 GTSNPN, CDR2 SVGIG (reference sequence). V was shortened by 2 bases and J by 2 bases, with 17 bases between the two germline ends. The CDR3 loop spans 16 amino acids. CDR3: CAWSRGTSRTTDTQYF. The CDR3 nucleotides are TGTGCCTGGAGTCGAGGGACCTCGAGGACCACAGATACGCAGTATTTT.

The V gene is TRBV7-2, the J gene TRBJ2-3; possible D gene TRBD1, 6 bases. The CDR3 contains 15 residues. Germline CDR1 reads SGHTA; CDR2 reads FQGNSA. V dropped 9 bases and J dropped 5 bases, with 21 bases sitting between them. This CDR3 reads CASSIGRGVGDTQYF. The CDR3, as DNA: TGTGCCAGTAGTATTGGCAGGGGAGTAGGAGATACGCAGTATTTT.

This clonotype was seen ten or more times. The DNA of the CDR3 is TGTGCCAGCAGTTACTCGGATTTTATAGGCAGGGGAAAGACTGAAGCTTTCTTT. Its protein product is CASSYSDFIGRGKTEAFF. The chain uses TRBV6-6 and TRBJ1-1; maybe TRBD1 (6 bases). Germline V gives CDR1 MNHNY, CDR2 SVGAGI (reference sequence). V gave up 0 bases and J gave up 5 bases, with 22 bases separating them. This CDR3 comprises 18 residues.

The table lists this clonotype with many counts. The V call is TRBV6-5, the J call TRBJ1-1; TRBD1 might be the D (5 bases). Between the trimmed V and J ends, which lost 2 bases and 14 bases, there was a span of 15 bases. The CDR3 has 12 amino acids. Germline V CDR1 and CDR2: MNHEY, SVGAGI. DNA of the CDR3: TGTGCCAGCAGTTACGGGGACGGGACCCCCTTCTTT. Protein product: CASSYGDGTPFF.

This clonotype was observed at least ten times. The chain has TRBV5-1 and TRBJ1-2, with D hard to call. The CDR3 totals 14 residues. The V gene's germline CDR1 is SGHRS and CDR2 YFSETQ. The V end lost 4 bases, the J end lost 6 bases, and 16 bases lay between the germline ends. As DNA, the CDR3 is TGCGCCAGCAGCCTCGGGGAGTCCGTCAATGGCTACACCTTC. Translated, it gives CASSLGESVNGYTF. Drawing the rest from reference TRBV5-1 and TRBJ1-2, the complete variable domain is KAGVTQTPRYLIKTRGQQVTLSCSPISGHRSVSWYQQTPGQGLQFLFEYFSETQRNKGNFPGRFSGRQFSNSRSEMNVSTLELGDSALYLCASSLGESVNGYTFGSGTRLTVV.

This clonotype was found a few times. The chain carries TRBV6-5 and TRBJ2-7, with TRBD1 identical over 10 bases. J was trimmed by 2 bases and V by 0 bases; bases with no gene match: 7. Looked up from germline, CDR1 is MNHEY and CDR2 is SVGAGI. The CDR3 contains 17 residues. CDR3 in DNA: TGTGCCAGCAGTTACTCCCGGTCCGGGACAGGGGCCTACGAGCAGTACTTC. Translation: CASSYSRSGTGAYEQYF.

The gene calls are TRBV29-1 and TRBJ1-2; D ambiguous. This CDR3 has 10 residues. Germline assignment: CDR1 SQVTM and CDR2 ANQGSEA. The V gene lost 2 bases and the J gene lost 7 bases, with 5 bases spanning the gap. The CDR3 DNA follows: TGCAGCGTTGAAACAGTTGGCTACACCTTC. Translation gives CSVETVGYTF.

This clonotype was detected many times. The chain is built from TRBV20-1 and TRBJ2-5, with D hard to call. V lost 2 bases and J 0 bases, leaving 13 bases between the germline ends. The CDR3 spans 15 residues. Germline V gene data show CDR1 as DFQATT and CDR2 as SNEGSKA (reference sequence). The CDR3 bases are TGCAGTGCTAGATTGTATTGGGCGGACCAAGAGACCCAGTACTTC. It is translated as CSARLYWADQETQYF.

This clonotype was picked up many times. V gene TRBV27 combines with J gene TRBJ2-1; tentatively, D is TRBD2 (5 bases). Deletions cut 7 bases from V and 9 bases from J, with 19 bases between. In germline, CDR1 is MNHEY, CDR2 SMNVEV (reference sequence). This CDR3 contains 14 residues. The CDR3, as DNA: TGTGCCAGCATCGAAAAGTCCGGGGAAGGTGAGCAGTTCTTC. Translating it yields CASIEKSGEGEQFF.